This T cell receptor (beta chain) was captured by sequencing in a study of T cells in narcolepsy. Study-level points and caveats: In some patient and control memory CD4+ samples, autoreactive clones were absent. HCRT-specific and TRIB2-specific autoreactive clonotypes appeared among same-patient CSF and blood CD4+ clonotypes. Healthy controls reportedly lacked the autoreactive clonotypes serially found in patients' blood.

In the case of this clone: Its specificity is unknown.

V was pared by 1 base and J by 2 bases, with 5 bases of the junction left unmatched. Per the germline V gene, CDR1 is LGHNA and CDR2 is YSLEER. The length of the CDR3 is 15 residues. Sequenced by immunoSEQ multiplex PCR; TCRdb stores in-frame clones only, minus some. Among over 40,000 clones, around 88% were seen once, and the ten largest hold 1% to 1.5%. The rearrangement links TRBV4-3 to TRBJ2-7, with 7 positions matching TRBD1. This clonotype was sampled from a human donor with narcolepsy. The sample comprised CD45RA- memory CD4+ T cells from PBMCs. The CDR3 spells CASSQGAGGTYEQYF. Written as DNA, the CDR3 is TGCGCCAGCAGCCAAGGGGCAGGGGGAACCTACGAGCAGTACTTC.